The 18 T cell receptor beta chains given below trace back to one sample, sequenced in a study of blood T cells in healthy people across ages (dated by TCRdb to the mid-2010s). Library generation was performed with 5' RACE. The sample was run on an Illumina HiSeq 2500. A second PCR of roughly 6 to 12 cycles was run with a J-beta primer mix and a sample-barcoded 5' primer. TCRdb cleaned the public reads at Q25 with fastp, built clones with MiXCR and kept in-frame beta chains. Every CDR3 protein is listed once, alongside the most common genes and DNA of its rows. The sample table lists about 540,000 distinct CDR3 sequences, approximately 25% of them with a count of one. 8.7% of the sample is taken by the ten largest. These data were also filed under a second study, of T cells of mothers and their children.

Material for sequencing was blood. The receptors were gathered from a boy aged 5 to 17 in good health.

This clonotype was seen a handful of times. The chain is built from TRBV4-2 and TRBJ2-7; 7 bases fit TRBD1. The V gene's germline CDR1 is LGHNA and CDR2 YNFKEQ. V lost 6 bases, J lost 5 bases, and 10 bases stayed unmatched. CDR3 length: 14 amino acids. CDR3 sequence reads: CASSLKTGLNEQYF. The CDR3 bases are TGTGCCAGCAGTCTAAAGACAGGGTTGAACGAGCAGTACTTC.

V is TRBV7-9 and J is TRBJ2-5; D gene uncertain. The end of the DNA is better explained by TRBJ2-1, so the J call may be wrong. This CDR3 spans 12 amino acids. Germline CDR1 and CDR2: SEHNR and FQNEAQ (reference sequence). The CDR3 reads CASSLFFLGQFF. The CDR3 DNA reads TGTGCCAGCAGCTTATTCTTTTTGGGGCAGTTCTTC.

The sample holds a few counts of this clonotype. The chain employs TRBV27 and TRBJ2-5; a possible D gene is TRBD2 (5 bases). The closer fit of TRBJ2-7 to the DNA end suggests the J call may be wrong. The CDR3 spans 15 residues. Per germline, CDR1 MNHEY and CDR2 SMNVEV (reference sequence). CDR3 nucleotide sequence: TGTGCCAGCAGTTTATACCGGGAAACGACCTACGAGCAGTACTTC. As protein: CASSLYRETTYEQYF.

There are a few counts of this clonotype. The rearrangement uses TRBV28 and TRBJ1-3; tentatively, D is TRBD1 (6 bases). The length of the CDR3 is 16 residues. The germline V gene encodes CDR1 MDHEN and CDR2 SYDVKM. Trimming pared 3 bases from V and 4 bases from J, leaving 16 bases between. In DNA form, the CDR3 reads TGTGCCAGCAGTTTCGTAGACAGGCCCTGGGGAAACACCATATATTTT. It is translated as CASSFVDRPWGNTIYF.

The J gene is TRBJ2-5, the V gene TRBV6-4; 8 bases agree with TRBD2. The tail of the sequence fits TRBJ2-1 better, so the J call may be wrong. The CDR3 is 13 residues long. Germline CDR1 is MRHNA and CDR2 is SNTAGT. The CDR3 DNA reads TGTGCCAGCAGTGGCGAGGCGGGGGGAGAGCAGTTCTTC. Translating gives CASSGEAGGEQFF.

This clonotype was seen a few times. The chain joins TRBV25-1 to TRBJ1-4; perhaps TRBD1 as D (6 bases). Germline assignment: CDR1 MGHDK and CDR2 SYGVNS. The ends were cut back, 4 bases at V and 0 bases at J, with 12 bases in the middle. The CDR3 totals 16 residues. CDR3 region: CASSAGQIATNEKLFF. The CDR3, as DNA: TGTGCCAGCAGTGCCGGACAGATTGCAACTAATGAAAAACTGTTTTTT.

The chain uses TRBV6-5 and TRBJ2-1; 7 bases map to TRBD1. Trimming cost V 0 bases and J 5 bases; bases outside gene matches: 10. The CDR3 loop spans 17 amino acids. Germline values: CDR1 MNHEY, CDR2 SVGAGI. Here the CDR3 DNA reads TGTGCCAGCAGTTACTCGAATAAGGGGGCTTGGGACAATGAGCAGTTCTTC. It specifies CASSYSNKGAWDNEQFF.

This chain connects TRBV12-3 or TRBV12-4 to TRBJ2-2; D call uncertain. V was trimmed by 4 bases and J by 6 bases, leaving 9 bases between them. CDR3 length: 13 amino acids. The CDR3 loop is CASSSFGPGELFF. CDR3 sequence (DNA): TGTGCCAGCAGTTCCTTCGGCCCCGGGGAGCTGTTTTTT.

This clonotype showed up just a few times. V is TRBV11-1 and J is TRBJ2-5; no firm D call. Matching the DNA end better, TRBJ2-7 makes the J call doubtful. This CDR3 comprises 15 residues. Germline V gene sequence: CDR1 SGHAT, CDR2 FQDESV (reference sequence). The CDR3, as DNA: TGTGCCAGCAGCTTCAAGTGGGTAGGCGCCTACGAGCAGTACTTC. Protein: CASSFKWVGAYEQYF.

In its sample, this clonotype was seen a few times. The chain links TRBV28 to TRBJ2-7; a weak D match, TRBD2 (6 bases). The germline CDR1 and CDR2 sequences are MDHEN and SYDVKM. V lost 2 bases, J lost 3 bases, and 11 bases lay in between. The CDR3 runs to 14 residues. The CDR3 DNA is TGTGCCAGCAGTTTAGGCGGGAAGGACTACGAGCAGTACTTC. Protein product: CASSLGGKDYEQYF.

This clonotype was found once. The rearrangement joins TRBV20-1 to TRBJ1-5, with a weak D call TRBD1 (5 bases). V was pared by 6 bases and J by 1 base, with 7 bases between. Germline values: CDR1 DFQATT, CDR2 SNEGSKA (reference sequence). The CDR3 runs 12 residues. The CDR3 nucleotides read TGCAGTGCGGGGCGGAGCAATCAGCCCCAGCATTTT. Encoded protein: CSAGRSNQPQHF.

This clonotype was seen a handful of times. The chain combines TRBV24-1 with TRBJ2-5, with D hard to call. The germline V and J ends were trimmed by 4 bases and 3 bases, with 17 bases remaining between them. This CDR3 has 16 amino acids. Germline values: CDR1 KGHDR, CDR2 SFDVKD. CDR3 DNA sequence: TGTGCCACCAGTGACATAAGTTCTAGGGATAAAGAGACCCAGTACTTC. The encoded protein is CATSDISSRDKETQYF.

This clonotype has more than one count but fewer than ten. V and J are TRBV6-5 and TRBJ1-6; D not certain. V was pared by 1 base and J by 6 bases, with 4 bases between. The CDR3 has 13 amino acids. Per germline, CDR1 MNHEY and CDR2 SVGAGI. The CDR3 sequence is CASSYYVNSPLHF. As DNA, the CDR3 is TGTGCCAGCAGTTACTACGTTAATTCACCCCTCCACTTT.

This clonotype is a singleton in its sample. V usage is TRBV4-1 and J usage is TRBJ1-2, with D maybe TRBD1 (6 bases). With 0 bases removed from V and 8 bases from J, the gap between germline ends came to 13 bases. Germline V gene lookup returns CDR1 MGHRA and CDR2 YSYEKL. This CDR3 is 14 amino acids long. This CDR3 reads CASSQDEQGQGYTF. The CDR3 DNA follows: TGCGCCAGCAGCCAAGATGAACAGGGCCAAGGCTACACCTTC.

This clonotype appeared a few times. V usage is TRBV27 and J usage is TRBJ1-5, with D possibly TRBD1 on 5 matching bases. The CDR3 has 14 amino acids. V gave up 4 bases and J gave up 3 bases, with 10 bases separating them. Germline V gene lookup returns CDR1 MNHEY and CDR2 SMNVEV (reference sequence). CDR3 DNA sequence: TGTGCCAGCAGTTCTCGACAGCTCAATCAGCCCCAGCATTTT. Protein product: CASSSRQLNQPQHF.

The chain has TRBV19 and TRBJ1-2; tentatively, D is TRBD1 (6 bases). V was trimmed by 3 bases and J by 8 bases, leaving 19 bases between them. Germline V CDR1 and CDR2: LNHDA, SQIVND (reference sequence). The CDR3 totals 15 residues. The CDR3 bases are TGTGCCAGTAGTATTGGAGGGGGAGCAACGTACGGCTACACCTTC. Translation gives CASSIGGGATYGYTF. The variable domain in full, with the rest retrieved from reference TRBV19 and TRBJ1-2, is DGGITQSPKYLFRKEGQNVTLSCEQNLNHDAMYWYRQDPGQGLRLIYYSQIVNDFQKGDIAEGYSVSREKKESFPLTVTSAQKNPTAFYLCASSIGGGATYGYTFGSGTRLTVV.

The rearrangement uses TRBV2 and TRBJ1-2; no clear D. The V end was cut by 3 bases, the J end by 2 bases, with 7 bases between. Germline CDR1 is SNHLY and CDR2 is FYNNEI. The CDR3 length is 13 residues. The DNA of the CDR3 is TGTGCCAGCAGTGACTCACAGAACTATGGCTACACCTTC. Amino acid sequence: CASSDSQNYGYTF.

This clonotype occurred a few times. The CDR3 loop reads CASSIPTGGKETQYF. The CDR3 DNA reads as TGTGCCAGTAGTATCCCGACAGGGGGCAAAGAGACCCAGTACTTC. The chain recombines TRBV19 with TRBJ2-5; TRBD1 matches 10 bases. V shed 3 bases and J 3 bases; nucleotides not matched to a gene: 4. The germline gives CDR1 LNHDA, CDR2 SQIVND (reference sequence). The CDR3 runs 15 residues.